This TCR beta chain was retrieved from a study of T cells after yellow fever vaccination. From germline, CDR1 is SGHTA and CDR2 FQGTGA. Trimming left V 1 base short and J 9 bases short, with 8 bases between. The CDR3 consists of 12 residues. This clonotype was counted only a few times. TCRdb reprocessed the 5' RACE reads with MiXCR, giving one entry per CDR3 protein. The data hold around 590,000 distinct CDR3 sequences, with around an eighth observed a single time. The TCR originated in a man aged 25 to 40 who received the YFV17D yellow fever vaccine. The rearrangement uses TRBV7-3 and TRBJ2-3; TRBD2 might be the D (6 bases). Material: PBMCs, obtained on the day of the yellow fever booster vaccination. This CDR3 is CASSLNLATQYF. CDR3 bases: TGTGCCAGCAGCTTAAACCTAGCGACGCAGTATTTT.